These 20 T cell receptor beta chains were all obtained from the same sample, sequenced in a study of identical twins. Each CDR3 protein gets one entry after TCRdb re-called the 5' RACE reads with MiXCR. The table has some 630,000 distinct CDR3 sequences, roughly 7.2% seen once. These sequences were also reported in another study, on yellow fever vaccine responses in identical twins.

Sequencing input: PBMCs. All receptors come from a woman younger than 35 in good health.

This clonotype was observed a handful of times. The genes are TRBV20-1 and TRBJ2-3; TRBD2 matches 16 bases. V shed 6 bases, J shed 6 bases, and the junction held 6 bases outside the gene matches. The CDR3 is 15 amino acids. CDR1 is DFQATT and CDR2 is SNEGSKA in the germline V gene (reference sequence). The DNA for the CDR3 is TGCAGTGCCGGGACTAGCGGGGGGGCTCGGGATACGCAGTATTTT. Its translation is CSAGTSGGARDTQYF.

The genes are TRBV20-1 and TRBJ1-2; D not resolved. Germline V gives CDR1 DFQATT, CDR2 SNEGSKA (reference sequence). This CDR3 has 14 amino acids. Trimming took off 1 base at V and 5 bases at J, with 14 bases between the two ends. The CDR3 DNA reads TGCAGTGCTAGAGTTATATTGGAGGGTTATGGCTACACCTTC. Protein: CSARVILEGYGYTF.

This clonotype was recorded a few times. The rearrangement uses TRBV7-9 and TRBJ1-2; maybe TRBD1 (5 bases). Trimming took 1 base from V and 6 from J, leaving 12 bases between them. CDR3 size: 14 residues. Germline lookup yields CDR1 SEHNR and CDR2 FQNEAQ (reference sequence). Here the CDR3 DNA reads TGTGCCAGCAGCTTAGGTTCGGGGCGGGATGGCTACACCTTC. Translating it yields CASSLGSGRDGYTF.

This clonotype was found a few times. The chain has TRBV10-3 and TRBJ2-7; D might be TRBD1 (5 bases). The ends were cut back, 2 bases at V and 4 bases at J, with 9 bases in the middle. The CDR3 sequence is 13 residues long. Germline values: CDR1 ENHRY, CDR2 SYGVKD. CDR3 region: CAISEGAPYEQYF. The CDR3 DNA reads TGTGCCATCAGTGAGGGGGCACCTTACGAGCAGTACTTC.

CDR3 DNA: TGTGCCAGCAGTCCGTCTGGGGCTGGCACAGATACGCAGTATTTT. Translating it yields CASSPSGAGTDTQYF. The rearrangement uses TRBV28 and TRBJ2-3, with D tentatively TRBD1 (5 bases). The CDR3 is 15 residues long. Germline V lookup: CDR1 MDHEN, CDR2 SYDVKM. V was shortened by 5 bases and J by 1 base, with 13 bases between the two germline ends.

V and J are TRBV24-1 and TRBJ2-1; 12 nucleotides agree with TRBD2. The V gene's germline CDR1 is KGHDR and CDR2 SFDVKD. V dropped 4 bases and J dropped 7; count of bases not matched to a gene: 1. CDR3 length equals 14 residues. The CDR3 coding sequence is TGTGCCACCAGTGACACTAGCGGGAGGAATGAGCAGTTCTTC. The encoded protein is CATSDTSGRNEQFF.

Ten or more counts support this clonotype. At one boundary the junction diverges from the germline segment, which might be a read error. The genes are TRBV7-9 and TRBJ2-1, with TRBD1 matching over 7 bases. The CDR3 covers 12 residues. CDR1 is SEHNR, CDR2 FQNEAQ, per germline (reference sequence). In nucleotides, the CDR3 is TGTGCCAGCAGCTTAGTTGGGACAGTGTTTTACTTC. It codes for CASSLVGTVFYF. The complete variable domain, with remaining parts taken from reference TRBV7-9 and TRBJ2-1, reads DTGVSQNPRHKITKRGQNVTFRCDPISEHNRLYWYRQTLGQGPEFLTYFQNEAQLEKSRLLSDRFSAERPKGSFSTLEIQRTEQGDSAMYLCASSLVGTVFYFGPGTRLTVL.

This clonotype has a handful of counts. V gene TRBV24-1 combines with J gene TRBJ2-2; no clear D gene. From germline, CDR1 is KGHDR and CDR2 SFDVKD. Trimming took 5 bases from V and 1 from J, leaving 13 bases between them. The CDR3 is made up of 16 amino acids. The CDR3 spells CATSGGLPGNTGELFF. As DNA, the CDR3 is TGTGCCACCAGTGGAGGCCTGCCGGGGAACACCGGGGAGCTGTTTTTT.

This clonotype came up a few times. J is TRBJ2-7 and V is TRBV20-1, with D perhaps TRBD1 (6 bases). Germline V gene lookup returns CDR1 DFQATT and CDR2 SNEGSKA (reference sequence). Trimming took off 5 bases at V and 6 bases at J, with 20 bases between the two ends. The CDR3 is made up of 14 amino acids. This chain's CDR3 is CSALPRNQGSEQYF. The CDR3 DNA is TGCAGTGCTCTACCTAGGAACCAGGGGAGCGAGCAGTACTTC.

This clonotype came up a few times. The CDR3 here is CASSLEGLAVYNEQFF. The CDR3 coding sequence is TGCGCCAGCAGCTTGGAGGGCCTAGCGGTTTACAATGAGCAGTTCTTC. This rearrangement joins TRBV5-1 to TRBJ2-1; 7 nucleotides align to TRBD2. The CDR3 has 16 residues. Trimming at V came to 0 bases and at J to 4 bases, leaving 7 bases not matched to a gene. Germline V gives CDR1 SGHRS, CDR2 YFSETQ. The full variable domain, with the rest looked up from reference TRBV5-1 and TRBJ2-1, is KAGVTQTPRYLIKTRGQQVTLSCSPISGHRSVSWYQQTPGQGLQFLFEYFSETQRNKGNFPGRFSGRQFSNSRSEMNVSTLELGDSALYLCASSLEGLAVYNEQFFGPGTRLTVL.

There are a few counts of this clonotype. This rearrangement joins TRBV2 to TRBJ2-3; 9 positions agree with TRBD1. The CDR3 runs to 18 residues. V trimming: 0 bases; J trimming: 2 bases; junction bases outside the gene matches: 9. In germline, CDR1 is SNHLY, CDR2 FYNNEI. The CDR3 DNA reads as TGTGCCAGCAGTGAAGCGCAGGGACAGGGAGAGGACACAGATACGCAGTATTTT. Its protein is CASSEAQGQGEDTDTQYF. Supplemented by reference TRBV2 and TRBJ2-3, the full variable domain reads EPEVTQTPSHQVTQMGQEVILRCVPISNHLYFYWYRQILGQKVEFLVSFYNNEISEKSEIFDDQFSVERPDGSNFTLKIRSTKLEDSAMYFCASSEAQGQGEDTDTQYFGPGTRLTVL.

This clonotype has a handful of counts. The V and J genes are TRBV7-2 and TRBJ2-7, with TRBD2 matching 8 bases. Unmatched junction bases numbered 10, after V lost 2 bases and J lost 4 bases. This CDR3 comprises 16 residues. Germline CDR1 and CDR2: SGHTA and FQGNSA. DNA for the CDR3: TGTGCCAGCAGCTTATTCGGGGGGGAGACGTGGTACGAGCAGTACTTC. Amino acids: CASSLFGGETWYEQYF. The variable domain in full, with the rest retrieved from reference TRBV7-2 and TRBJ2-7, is GAGVSQSPSNKVTEKGKDVELRCDPISGHTALYWYRQSLGQGLEFLIYFQGNSAPDKSGLPSDRFSAERTGGSVSTLTIQRTQQEDSAVYLCASSLFGGETWYEQYFGPGTRLTVT.

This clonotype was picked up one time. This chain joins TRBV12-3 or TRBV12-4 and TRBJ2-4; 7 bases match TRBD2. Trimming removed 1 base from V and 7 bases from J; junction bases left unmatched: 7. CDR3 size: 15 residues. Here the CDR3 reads CASSLDATSWNIQYF. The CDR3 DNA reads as TGTGCCAGCAGTTTAGACGCGACTAGCTGGAACATTCAGTACTTC.

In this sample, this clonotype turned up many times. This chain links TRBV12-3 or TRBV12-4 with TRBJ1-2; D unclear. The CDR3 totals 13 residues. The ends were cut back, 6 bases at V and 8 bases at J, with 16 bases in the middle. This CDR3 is CASSRRGFGGYTF. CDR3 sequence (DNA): TGTGCCAGCAGCCGTCGAGGGTTTGGGGGCTACACCTTC.

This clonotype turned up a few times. The CDR3 nucleotides read TGTGCCAGCAGTACAAGCGGGAGGGCCCCCTACGAGCAGTACTTC. It is translated as CASSTSGRAPYEQYF. The chain carries TRBV28 and TRBJ2-7, with 10 bases aligning to TRBD2. Looked up from germline, CDR1 is MDHEN and CDR2 is SYDVKM. There are 15 residues in the CDR3. The V segment lost 5 bases and the J segment 2 bases; nucleotides outside the gene matches: 6. The entire variable domain, with the rest obtained from reference TRBV28 and TRBJ2-7, is as follows: DVKVTQSSRYLVKRTGEKVFLECVQDMDHENMFWYRQDPGLGLRLIYFSYDVKMKEKGDIPEGYSVSREKKERFSLILESASTNQTSMYLCASSTSGRAPYEQYFGPGTRLTVT.

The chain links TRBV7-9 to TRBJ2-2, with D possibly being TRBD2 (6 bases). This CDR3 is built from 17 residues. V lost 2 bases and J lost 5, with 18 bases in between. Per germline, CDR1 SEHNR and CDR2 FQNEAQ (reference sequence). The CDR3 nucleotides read TGTGCCAGCAGCTTAAGGGCTAGCGAGCCGGGGACCGGGGAGCTGTTTTTT. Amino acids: CASSLRASEPGTGELFF.

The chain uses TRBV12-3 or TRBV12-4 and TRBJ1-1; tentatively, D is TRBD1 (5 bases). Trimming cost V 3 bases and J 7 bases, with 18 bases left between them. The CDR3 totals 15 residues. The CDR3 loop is CASSFPPGGKNEAFF. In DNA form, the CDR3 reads TGTGCCAGCAGTTTCCCCCCTGGGGGAAAGAATGAAGCTTTCTTT.

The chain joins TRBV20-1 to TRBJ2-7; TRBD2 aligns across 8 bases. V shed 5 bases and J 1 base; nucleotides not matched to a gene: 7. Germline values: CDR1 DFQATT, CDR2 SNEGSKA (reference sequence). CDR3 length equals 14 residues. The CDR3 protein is CSALGGGRSYEQYF. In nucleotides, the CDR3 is TGCAGTGCTCTGGGTGGCGGGAGGTCCTACGAGCAGTACTTC.

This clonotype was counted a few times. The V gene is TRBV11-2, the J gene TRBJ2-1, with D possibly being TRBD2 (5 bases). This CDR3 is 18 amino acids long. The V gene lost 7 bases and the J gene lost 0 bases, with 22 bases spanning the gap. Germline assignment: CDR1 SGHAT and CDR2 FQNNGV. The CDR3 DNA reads TGTGCCAGCACAAATTCCGACTACCAGCGCAGCTCCTACAATGAGCAGTTCTTC. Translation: CASTNSDYQRSSYNEQFF.

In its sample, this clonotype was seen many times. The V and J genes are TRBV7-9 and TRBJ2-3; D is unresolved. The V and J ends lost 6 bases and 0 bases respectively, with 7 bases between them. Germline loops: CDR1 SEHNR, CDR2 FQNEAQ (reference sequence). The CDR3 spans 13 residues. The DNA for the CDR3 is TGTGCCAGCAGGGACGGTAGCACAGATACGCAGTATTTT. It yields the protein CASRDGSTDTQYF.